The next 7 T cell receptor beta chains were all read from a single sample in a study of blood T cell repertoires in COVID-19. Produced via immunoSEQ multiplex PCR; TCRdb's table is partial and in-frame only. Altogether roughly 26,000 clones are present, roughly 83% being singletons, with the ten largest covering about 25%. The sequencing input was peripheral blood. Receptors originate from a human donor in a cohort sampled during active COVID-19.

This chain joins TRBV5-1 and TRBJ1-1, with D perhaps matching TRBD1 (5 bases). Trimming cost V 0 bases and J 6 bases, with 9 bases left between them. Germline CDR1 reads SGHRS; CDR2 reads YFSETQ. The CDR3 sequence is 13 residues long. The CDR3: CASSLGGESEAFF. The CDR3 DNA reads TGCGCCAGCAGCTTGGGGGGGGAGTCTGAAGCTTTCTTT.

The V and J genes are TRBV19 and TRBJ2-1; TRBD2 matches at 9 bases. Germline lookup yields CDR1 LNHDA and CDR2 SQIVND (reference sequence). CDR3 length: 17 amino acids. After removal of 1 base from V and 6 bases from J, the junction contained 10 bases not matched to a gene. The CDR3 DNA sequence: TGTGCCAGTAGTATAGTCGGATCTGGCGGGAGGGGCAATGAGCAGTTCTTC. Its translation is CASSIVGSGGRGNEQFF.

The genes are TRBV6-2 or TRBV6-3 and TRBJ2-5, with D maybe TRBD2 (5 bases). Germline V gives CDR1 MNHEY, CDR2 SVGEGT. This CDR3 region has 15 residues. Trimming left V 2 bases short and J 5 bases short, with 15 bases between. In nucleotides, the CDR3 is TGTGCCAGCAGTTACCAAAGGCTAGCCCGGGAGACCCAGTACTTC. It specifies CASSYQRLARETQYF.

The genes are TRBV6-5 and TRBJ1-1; 8 nucleotides agree with TRBD1. The CDR3 contains 16 residues. CDR1 is MNHEY and CDR2 is SVGAGI in the germline V gene. With 0 bases clipped from V and 1 base from J, the junction kept 4 bases outside the gene matches. The CDR3 DNA reads TGTGCCAGCAGTTACTCACAGGGGGGCGGGAACACTGAAGCTTTCTTT. Protein sequence: CASSYSQGGGNTEAFF.

V is TRBV5-5 and J is TRBJ2-2; 7 bases line up with TRBD1. The CDR3 is 15 residues long. V shed 4 bases, J shed 3 bases, and the junction held 6 bases outside the gene matches. Germline values: CDR1 SGHKS, CDR2 YYEKEE (reference sequence). In nucleotides, the CDR3 is TGTGCCAGCAGCGGGGGACAGACCGACACCGGGGAGCTGTTTTTT. Translation gives CASSGGQTDTGELFF.

This chain joins TRBV9 and TRBJ2-1; D possibly corresponds to TRBD1 (7 bases). Germline CDR1 is SGDLS and CDR2 is YYNGEE. V was trimmed by 2 bases and J by 4 bases, leaving 13 bases between them. The CDR3 extends over 15 amino acids. CDR3 sequence: CASSVGGTEYNEQFF. In DNA, the CDR3 is TGTGCCAGCAGCGTGGGCGGGACAGAATACAATGAGCAGTTCTTC.

This clone was recorded once. The chain links TRBV6-2 or TRBV6-3 to TRBJ1-1; 7 positions match TRBD1. The V gene end was trimmed by 5 bases and the J gene end by 1 base; junction bases not matched to a gene: 19. CDR1 is MNHEY and CDR2 is SVGEGT in the germline V gene. This CDR3 spans 19 amino acids. CDR3 sequence (DNA): TGTGCCAGCAGTGGGAGACAGGGCGGGACGGGACCTCAGAACACTGAAGCTTTCTTT. It translates to CASSGRQGGTGPQNTEAFF.